The 32 T cell receptor beta chains presented below share a single source sample, sequenced in a study of identical twins. MiXCR was run by TCRdb on the 5' RACE reads, yielding one entry per CDR3 protein. The sample has about 220,000 distinct CDR3 sequences, 6.5% to 8.5% seen once. The same data also contributed to another study, on yellow fever vaccine responses in identical twins.

The sample comprised memory (CD45RO+) T cells sorted from blood. These receptors were collected from a woman aged 18 to 35 in good health.

This clonotype was picked up a small number of times. The chain couples TRBV4-3 to TRBJ1-1; no clear D. The CDR3 runs to 15 residues. Deletions cut 0 bases from V and 3 bases from J, with 11 bases between. Germline V gene sequence: CDR1 LGHNA, CDR2 YSLEER. The CDR3 region has the DNA TGCGCCAGCAGCCAAGAGTACGGCCGGGACACTGAAGCTTTCTTT. It translates to CASSQEYGRDTEAFF.

Ten or more counts support this clonotype. An end of the junction differs from the germline gene, which may be a read error. CDR3 in amino acids: CASSSQGTQETQYF. The CDR3 nucleotides are TGTGCTAGCAGCTCACAGGGGACACAAGAGACCCAGTACTTC. This chain uses TRBV7-7 with TRBJ2-5, with 7 bases that match TRBD1. This CDR3 is built from 14 residues. CDR1 is SSHAT, CDR2 FNYEAQ, per germline (reference sequence). The variable domain in full, completed from reference TRBV7-7 and TRBJ2-5, reads GAGVSQSPRYKVTKRGQDVTLRCDPISSHATLYWYQQALGQGPEFLTYFNYEAQPDKSGLPSDRFSAERPEGSISTLTIQRTEQRDSAMYRCASSSQGTQETQYFGPGTRLLVL.

Here the CDR3 reads CSASLGGNTQYF. DNA for the CDR3: TGCAGCGCTTCTTTAGGGGGCAACACGCAGTATTTT. The chain has TRBV29-1 and TRBJ2-3; 7 nucleotides line up with TRBD1. The CDR3 runs 12 residues. Germline V gene sequence: CDR1 SQVTM, CDR2 ANQGSEA. V shed 7 bases, J shed 9 bases, and the junction held 10 bases outside the gene matches.

In its sample, this clonotype was seen many times. The chain combines TRBV30 with TRBJ1-6, with 7 bases aligning to TRBD1. Losses at the gene ends were 3 bases for V and 5 bases for J; bases not matched to a gene: 7. CDR1 and CDR2 from the germline V gene are GTSNPN and SVGIG (reference sequence). This CDR3 contains 15 residues. The CDR3 reads CAWSPTGIHNSPLHF. The CDR3, as DNA: TGTGCCTGGAGCCCGACAGGGATCCATAATTCACCCCTCCACTTT.

This clonotype was seen a few times. This may arise from a read error, as a much more abundant clone is one base away. In DNA, the CDR3 is TGTGCCAGCAGCGCCTACTACGAGCAGTACTTC. It encodes CASSAYYEQYF. The chain is built from TRBV6-1 and TRBJ2-7; no definite D call. CDR1 is MNHNS, CDR2 SASEGT, per germline. Trimming took 6 bases from V and 3 from J, leaving 6 bases between them. CDR3 length equals 11 residues.

This clonotype came up a few times. The chain carries TRBV6-4 and TRBJ2-5; 8 bases are shared with TRBD2. V lost 6 bases, J lost 3 bases, and 12 bases stayed unmatched. The germline gives CDR1 MRHNA, CDR2 SNTAGT. CDR3 size: 16 residues. This CDR3 is CASSTGGTSLEETQYF. In DNA, the CDR3 is TGTGCCAGCAGCACCGGGGGGACTAGTCTTGAAGAGACCCAGTACTTC.

This clonotype was counted only a few times. The rearrangement uses TRBV7-9 and TRBJ2-5, with 11 bases fitting TRBD2. The germline gives CDR1 SEHNR, CDR2 FQNEAQ (reference sequence). Trimming took 5 bases from V and 4 from J; bases not matched to a gene: 6. The CDR3 is made up of 15 amino acids. This CDR3 reads CASSIPTSGIETQYF. The CDR3 DNA is TGTGCCAGCAGCATACCGACTAGCGGGATAGAGACCCAGTACTTC.

In this sample, this clonotype turned up many times. This chain links TRBV5-1 with TRBJ1-1; the D gene is possibly TRBD1 (6 bases). Between the trimmed V and J ends, which lost 0 bases and 1 base, there was a span of 10 bases. This CDR3 contains 15 residues. CDR1 SGHRS and CDR2 YFSETQ come from the germline V gene. The CDR3 sequence is CASSLAGTQNTEAFF. For the CDR3, the DNA is TGCGCCAGCAGCTTGGCCGGGACACAGAACACTGAAGCTTTCTTT.

The CDR3 is CATRDLNEKLFF. In nucleotides, the CDR3 is TGTGCCACCCGAGACCTTAATGAAAAACTGTTTTTT. V usage is TRBV2 and J usage is TRBJ1-4; D is unclear. The CDR3 spans 12 residues. The germline V and J ends were trimmed by 10 bases and 4 bases, with 10 bases remaining between them. CDR1 and CDR2 (germline): SNHLY, FYNNEI.

The chain employs TRBV5-1 and TRBJ1-6, with 10 bases lining up with TRBD1. The V segment lost 4 bases and the J segment 10 bases; nucleotides outside the gene matches: 8. The CDR3 consists of 15 residues. Germline CDR1 SGHRS, CDR2 YFSETQ. CDR3 nucleotide sequence: TGCGCCAGCAGCGTAGGTGGGACAGGGGTATCACCCCTCCACTTT. Translating gives CASSVGGTGVSPLHF.

There are many counts of this clonotype. The V and J genes are TRBV21-1 and TRBJ2-2; the table's TRBD1 call for D was not verified on the DNA. TRBV21-1 is designated a pseudogene. This CDR3 spans 16 amino acids. This CDR3 reads CASSVRGPSNTGELFF. CDR3 DNA: TGTGCCAGCAGTGTCAGGGGCCCCTCGAACACCGGGGAGCTGTTTTTT.

The chain joins TRBV9 to TRBJ2-1; tentatively, D is TRBD2 (6 bases). V was cut by 8 bases and J by 1 base, with 19 bases left in between. The germline V gene has CDR1 SGDLS and CDR2 YYNGEE. This CDR3 region has 16 residues. The CDR3 reads CASSILSGLSYNEQFF. The DNA of the CDR3 is TGTGCCAGTTCTATCCTTAGCGGTCTATCCTACAATGAGCAGTTCTTC.

The sample holds a few counts of this clonotype. V and J are TRBV5-1 and TRBJ1-1, with D maybe TRBD1 (5 bases). The CDR3 extends over 14 amino acids. Germline CDR1 SGHRS, CDR2 YFSETQ. V was pared by 1 base and J by 1 base, with 8 bases between. The CDR3 region is CASSLSGTNTEAFF. The CDR3 nucleotides read TGCGCCAGCAGCTTGTCGGGGACGAACACTGAAGCTTTCTTT.

This clonotype came up many times. This sequence joins TRBV7-6 and TRBJ1-1, with a weak D call TRBD1 (5 bases). Per the germline V gene, CDR1 is SGHVS and CDR2 is FNYEAQ. V dropped 5 bases and J dropped 1 base, with 11 bases sitting between them. The CDR3 covers 14 residues. CDR3: CASSRRGPNTEAFF. In DNA form, the CDR3 reads TGTGCCAGCAGCCGGCGGGGCCCGAACACTGAAGCTTTCTTT.

A few counts support this clonotype. This chain links TRBV10-2 with TRBJ2-1; D remains unclear. This CDR3 spans 13 amino acids. V shed 11 bases and J shed 7 bases, with 18 bases lying between them. CDR1 WSHSY and CDR2 SAAADI come from the germline V gene. In DNA, the CDR3 is TGCGCCGACCCCCCGAAGGTAGCTAATGAGCAGTTCTTC. The encoded protein is CADPPKVANEQFF.

This clonotype was recorded many times. This chain connects TRBV5-1 to TRBJ2-3; no definite D call. CDR3 length: 14 amino acids. Germline CDR1 and CDR2: SGHRS and YFSETQ. Trimming stripped 1 base from V and 3 bases from J, with 9 bases between. The CDR3 spells CASSLIQMTDTQYF. The CDR3 bases are TGCGCCAGCAGCTTGATCCAGATGACAGATACGCAGTATTTT. The full variable domain, completed using reference TRBV5-1 and TRBJ2-3, is KAGVTQTPRYLIKTRGQQVTLSCSPISGHRSVSWYQQTPGQGLQFLFEYFSETQRNKGNFPGRFSGRQFSNSRSEMNVSTLELGDSALYLCASSLIQMTDTQYFGPGTRLTVL.

The V gene is TRBV20-1, the J gene TRBJ2-7; 8 bases are shared with TRBD1. The CDR3 is made up of 16 amino acids. J was trimmed by 5 bases and V by 0 bases; bases with no gene match: 12. Germline V gives CDR1 DFQATT, CDR2 SNEGSKA (reference sequence). The CDR3 DNA is TGCAGTGCTAGAGATAACGGACAGGGACGACGAAACGAGCAGTACTTC. Protein: CSARDNGQGRRNEQYF.

The table lists this clonotype with a few counts. The chain couples TRBV5-1 to TRBJ2-2; D possibly corresponds to TRBD2 (5 bases). The CDR3 length is 14 residues. Germline V CDR1 and CDR2: SGHRS, YFSETQ. The V end lost 1 base, the J end lost 7 bases, and 11 bases lay between the germline ends. CDR3 nucleotides: TGCGCCAGCAGCTTGTCCGGAGGCGGCGGGGAGCTGTTTTTT. Encoded protein: CASSLSGGGGELFF.

This clonotype was counted at least ten times. The chain employs TRBV4-1 and TRBJ2-3; D not certain. CDR1 and CDR2 (germline): MGHRA, YSYEKL. V dropped 6 bases and J dropped 5 bases, with 6 bases sitting between them. There are 11 residues in the CDR3. The DNA of the CDR3 is TGCGCCAGCAGGCAGGTAGATACGCAGTATTTT. It codes for CASRQVDTQYF.

This clonotype has at least ten counts. J is TRBJ2-7 and V is TRBV29-1; the match to TRBD1 covers 9 bases. Per the germline V gene, CDR1 is SQVTM and CDR2 is ANQGSEA. CDR3 length equals 12 residues. Losses at the gene ends were 7 bases for V and 3 bases for J; bases not matched to a gene: 4. The CDR3 bases are TGCAGCGCAGGGACAGGGATCTACGAGCAGTACTTC. Protein: CSAGTGIYEQYF.

Many counts were recorded for this clonotype. The rearrangement joins TRBV5-1 to TRBJ1-1; TRBD1 matches at 9 bases. The length of the CDR3 is 13 residues. Germline CDR1 and CDR2: SGHRS and YFSETQ. With V trimmed by 7 bases and J by 1 base, 2 bases remained unmatched. DNA of the CDR3: TGCGCCAGCGGGGACAGGGCGAACACTGAAGCTTTCTTT. Protein product: CASGDRANTEAFF.

This clonotype appeared many times. The chain carries TRBV9 and TRBJ2-3; 12 bases fit TRBD2. Unmatched junction bases numbered 3, after V lost 3 bases and J lost 4 bases. The germline V gene has CDR1 SGDLS and CDR2 YYNGEE. The CDR3 contains 15 residues. CDR3 region: CASSASGGAADTQYF. The CDR3 DNA is TGTGCCAGCAGCGCTAGCGGGGGGGCCGCAGATACGCAGTATTTT.

There are many counts of this clonotype. This rearrangement joins TRBV5-6 to TRBJ2-5; D remains ambiguous. Per the germline V gene, CDR1 is SGHDT and CDR2 is YYEEEE. V was pared by 0 bases and J by 5 bases, with 8 bases between. CDR3 length: 13 residues. The CDR3 is CASSLGSVETQYF. CDR3 DNA: TGTGCCAGCAGCTTGGGATCCGTCGAGACCCAGTACTTC.

The rearrangement links TRBV20-1 to TRBJ1-6; maybe TRBD1 (6 bases). Trimming cost V 3 bases and J 6 bases, with 9 bases left between them. This CDR3 region has 13 residues. Per germline, CDR1 DFQATT and CDR2 SNEGSKA (reference sequence). The CDR3, as DNA: TGCAGTGCTAGTGGAGGGGGTAATTCACCCCTCCACTTT. Translating it yields CSASGGGNSPLHF.

The chain joins TRBV29-1 to TRBJ2-1; D is unclear. Trimming cost V 4 bases and J 5 bases, with 6 bases left between them. Germline-derived CDR1 and CDR2 are SQVTM and ANQGSEA. This CDR3 has 11 residues. The CDR3: CSVVFHNEQFF. For the CDR3, the DNA is TGCAGCGTTGTCTTCCACAATGAGCAGTTCTTC.

On this clonotype itself: One end of the junction does not line up with germline, which may come from a read error. The J gene is TRBJ2-5, the V gene TRBV7-7; D not certain. The V gene's germline CDR1 is SSHAT and CDR2 FNYEAQ (reference sequence). The CDR3 sequence is 15 residues long. In nucleotides, the CDR3 is TGTGCTAGCAGCTCAAACCCGGCAGTCCAAGAGACCCAGTACTTC. It codes for CASSSNPAVQETQYF.

This clonotype was counted ten times or more. The rearrangement joins TRBV5-1 to TRBJ2-2; 12 bases are a match to TRBD2. Trimming at V came to 4 bases and at J to 7 bases, leaving 8 bases not matched to a gene. The CDR3 covers 16 residues. CDR1 SGHRS and CDR2 YFSETQ come from the germline V gene. CDR3 sequence reads: CASSLGLAGSVGELFF. The CDR3 DNA is TGCGCCAGCAGCCTCGGACTAGCGGGGTCCGTCGGGGAGCTGTTTTTT.

V gene TRBV28 combines with J gene TRBJ1-2, with 10 bases lining up with TRBD1. Germline V gene sequence: CDR1 MDHEN, CDR2 SYDVKM. The CDR3 has 15 residues. Germline trimming cut 5 bases from V and 7 bases from J; bases unmatched to any gene: 10. This CDR3 is CASSPDRGRGPGYTF. The DNA of the CDR3 is TGTGCCAGCAGTCCCGACAGGGGGCGCGGTCCTGGCTACACCTTC.

V usage is TRBV7-8 and J usage is TRBJ2-5, with D perhaps assigned TRBD1 or TRBD2 (6 bases each). The CDR3 has 15 residues. Per the germline V gene, CDR1 is SGHVS and CDR2 is FQNEAQ. Trimming cost V 5 bases and J 2 bases, with 15 bases left between them. In DNA form, the CDR3 reads TGTGCCAGCAGCCCCCTAGGGGGGCGACAAGAGACCCAGTACTTC. Its protein is CASSPLGGRQETQYF. Complete variable domain (other parts from reference TRBV7-8 and TRBJ2-5): GAGVSQSPRYKVAKRGQDVALRCDPISGHVSLFWYQQALGQGPEFLTYFQNEAQLDKSGLPSDRFFAERPEGSVSTLKIQRTQQEDSAVYLCASSPLGGRQETQYFGPGTRLLVL.

The chain is built from TRBV9 and TRBJ1-2, with D perhaps TRBD1 (5 bases). Germline CDR1 SGDLS, CDR2 YYNGEE. The CDR3 runs to 14 residues. The V gene lost 4 bases and the J gene lost 1 base, with 11 bases spanning the gap. The CDR3 reads CASSKGNLNYGYTF. The CDR3 DNA reads TGTGCCAGCAGCAAGGGGAACCTTAACTATGGCTACACCTTC.

V usage is TRBV3-1 and J usage is TRBJ1-1; D not resolved. The germline gives CDR1 LGHDT, CDR2 YNNKEL (reference sequence). This CDR3 has 13 amino acids. Trimming took 1 base from V and 3 from J, leaving 6 bases between them. The chain's CDR3 is CASSQGAYTEAFF. In DNA, the CDR3 is TGTGCCAGCAGCCAAGGAGCTTACACTGAAGCTTTCTTT.

This clonotype showed up just a few times. The chain employs TRBV6-5 and TRBJ2-2, with 12 bases aligning to TRBD1. CDR1 and CDR2 (germline): MNHEY, SVGAGI. The CDR3 sequence is 16 residues long. Unmatched junction bases numbered 5, after V lost 2 bases and J lost 7 bases. CDR3 protein: CASSYGGQGAVGELFF. DNA of the CDR3: TGTGCCAGCAGTTACGGGGGACAGGGGGCTGTCGGGGAGCTGTTTTTT.